This TCR beta chain comes out of a study of cytomegalovirus exposure and HLA in healthy donors. This clone was seen once. The antigen is unknown. General study results and limits: Previous analysis showed most TCR beta V segments were productive about 90% or about 30% of the time. One cluster of highly shared sequence variants probably arose as a sequencing artifact.

The PCR employed 60 Vbeta primers together with 13 Jbeta primers. Produced via immunoSEQ multiplex PCR; TCRdb's table is partial and in-frame only. Here the sample spans under 200,000 clones, about 82% being singletons. Germline V gene sequence: CDR1 MDHEN, CDR2 SYDVKM. V lost 0 bases to trimming and J lost 4 bases, with 4 bases between them. The CDR3 spans 12 residues. Sequenced sample: PBMCs. The clonotype originates from a woman in her fifties or sixties in good health and CMV-seropositive. The chain links TRBV28 to TRBJ2-7; D is unclear. The CDR3 sequence is CASSLWRYEQYF. The CDR3 nucleotides read TGTGCCAGCAGTTTATGGAGATACGAGCAGTACTTC.